Below are 10 T cell receptor beta chains sequenced from a single sample in a study of PD-1 blockade in mismatch repair-deficient tumors. Repertoires were generated with immunoSEQ multiplex PCR, while TCRdb's copy carries only in-frame clones and drops some. The sample has approximately 120,000 clones; more than 85% are singletons. The sample in question was peripheral blood, obtained 44 weeks after starting pembrolizumab. The receptors were sampled from an adult with mismatch repair-deficient cancer.

V gene TRBV11-2 combines with J gene TRBJ1-2, with D hard to call. The CDR3 consists of 18 residues. With 0 bases removed from V and 2 bases from J, the gap between germline ends came to 19 bases. Germline values: CDR1 SGHAT, CDR2 FQNNGV. CDR3 coding DNA: TGTGCCAGCAGCTTAGATGGTGTGACACGTAGTCGGAACTATGGCTACACCTTC. Its protein product is CASSLDGVTRSRNYGYTF.

As for this clone: This sequence may be a read error, since a much larger clone differs from it by one base. The rearrangement uses TRBV6-5 and TRBJ2-3; 10 bases are shared with TRBD1. This CDR3 is 15 amino acids long. J was trimmed by 2 bases and V by 2 bases; bases with no gene match: 1. Per the germline V gene, CDR1 is MNHEY and CDR2 is SVGAGI. The CDR3 reads CASSYGTGDTDTQYF. The CDR3 nucleotides read TGTGCCAGCAGTTACGGGACAGGGGACACAGATACGCAGTATTTT.

The chain links TRBV29-1 to TRBJ2-1; 10 bases line up with TRBD2. In germline, CDR1 is SQVTM, CDR2 ANQGSEA. The trim removed 6 bases at V and 6 bases at J, leaving 8 bases unmatched. The CDR3 runs to 14 residues. CDR3 coding DNA: TGCAGCGTCGGCCGTCGACTAGCGGGCAATGAGCAGTTCTTC. Translated, it gives CSVGRRLAGNEQFF.

The chain has TRBV7-8 and TRBJ2-3, with D perhaps being TRBD1 or TRBD2 (5 bases each). V shed 8 bases and J shed 4 bases, with 16 bases lying between them. Germline CDR1 reads SGHVS; CDR2 reads FQNEAQ. This CDR3 contains 14 residues. The CDR3 protein is CASQKRGVADTQYF. For the CDR3, the DNA is TGTGCCAGCCAAAAGAGAGGGGTGGCAGATACGCAGTATTTT.

This clone has just one count. The chain is built from TRBV9 and TRBJ2-7; tentatively, D is TRBD2 (7 bases). The germline V gene has CDR1 SGDLS and CDR2 YYNGEE. V was cut by 1 base and J by 0 bases, with 14 bases left in between. CDR3 length equals 16 residues. CDR3 loop: CASSVRGAGSSYEQYF. The CDR3 nucleotides read TGTGCCAGCAGCGTACGGGGGGCCGGGAGCTCCTACGAGCAGTACTTC.

The V call is TRBV7-9, the J call TRBJ1-4, with a weak D call TRBD1 (6 bases). Trimming cost V 1 base and J 4 bases, with 10 bases left between them. The CDR3 is made up of 15 amino acids. Germline CDR1 reads SEHNR; CDR2 reads FQNEAQ (reference sequence). The CDR3 coding sequence is TGTGCCAGCAGCTTAGACCCCAGGGGTAATGAAAAACTGTTTTTT. Translation: CASSLDPRGNEKLFF.

The chain is built from TRBV19 and TRBJ2-7, with 12 bases aligning to TRBD1. Germline CDR1 is LNHDA and CDR2 is SQIVND (reference sequence). The CDR3 loop spans 14 amino acids. V lost 3 bases to trimming and J lost 4 bases; unmatched junction nucleotides: 1. This chain's CDR3 is CASSMGQGAYEQYF. The CDR3 nucleotides read TGTGCCAGTAGTATGGGACAGGGGGCTTACGAGCAGTACTTC.

The chain carries TRBV9 and TRBJ2-3; possibly TRBD2 for D (6 bases). Between the trimmed V and J ends, which lost 0 bases and 0 bases, there was a span of 14 bases. This CDR3 is 17 amino acids long. CDR1 and CDR2 from the germline V gene are SGDLS and YYNGEE. DNA of the CDR3: TGTGCCAGCAGCGTAGAGGTGGGAGGCGGGAGCACAGATACGCAGTATTTT. Translation: CASSVEVGGGSTDTQYF.

The chain couples TRBV28 to TRBJ1-4, with D possibly matching TRBD1 (5 bases). Looked up from germline, CDR1 is MDHEN and CDR2 is SYDVKM. Trimming cost V 6 bases and J 5 bases, with 19 bases left between them. The CDR3 is 16 residues long. CDR3 loop: CASSLRTGTDNEKLFF. For the CDR3, the DNA is TGTGCCAGCAGCCTTCGAACCGGGACGGACAATGAAAAACTGTTTTTT.

The CDR3 sequence is CASSFKTGGPDTGELFF. CDR3 bases: TGCGCCAGCAGCTTTAAGACGGGAGGGCCGGACACCGGGGAGCTGTTTTTT. The genes are TRBV5-1 and TRBJ2-2; 8 bases line up with TRBD2. The CDR3 runs 17 residues. CDR1 and CDR2 from the germline V gene are SGHRS and YFSETQ. V shed 2 bases, J shed 3 bases, and the junction held 9 bases outside the gene matches.